The clone carrying this T cell receptor beta chain was detected many times. CDR3 length: 16 amino acids. Trimming took off 6 bases at V and 0 bases at J, with 15 bases between the two ends. The input was 450 to 500 ng total RNA; TCR beta cDNA was made from it with a constant-region primer. Libraries of TCR beta came from three nested multiplex PCR rounds with slightly modified ARM-PCR. Investigators reported that the first two PCR rounds, at roughly 10 cycles each, used TRBV1-TRBV30 forward primers with a C-beta reverse primer. One entry per CDR3 protein results from TCRdb running MiXCR on the multiplex PCR reads. This table holds fewer than 90,000 distinct CDR3 sequences, around 70% found once. The data are from a study of tumor-infiltrating lymphocytes in primary liver carcinoma. Between roughly 18 and 30 mg of unsorted bulk tissue served as the source from which RNA and DNA were co-extracted.

This TCR was sampled from a man between 35 and 55 years old with primary liver carcinoma and hepatitis B virus infection. J is TRBJ2-1 and V is TRBV12-3 or TRBV12-4, with D hard to call. Sequences were obtained from liver tumor tissue from sampling region 1. Subset described: tumor region T1, superior pole. CDR3 DNA sequence: TGTGCCAGCAGCCCTTTTCCCCTTGACTCCTACAATGAGCAGTTCTTC. Its protein is CASSPFPLDSYNEQFF.